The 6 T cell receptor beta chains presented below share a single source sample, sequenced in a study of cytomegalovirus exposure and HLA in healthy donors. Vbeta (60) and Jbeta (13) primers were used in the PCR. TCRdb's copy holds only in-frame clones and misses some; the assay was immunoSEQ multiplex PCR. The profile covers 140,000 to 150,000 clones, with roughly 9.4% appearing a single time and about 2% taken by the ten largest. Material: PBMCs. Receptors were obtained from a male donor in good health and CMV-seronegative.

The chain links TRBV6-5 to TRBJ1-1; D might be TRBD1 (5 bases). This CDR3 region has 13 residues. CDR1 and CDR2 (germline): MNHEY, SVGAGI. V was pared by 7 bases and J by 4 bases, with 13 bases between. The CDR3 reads CASTAGRVTEAFF. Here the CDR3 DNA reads TGTGCCAGCACCGCGGGGCGGGTCACTGAAGCTTTCTTT.

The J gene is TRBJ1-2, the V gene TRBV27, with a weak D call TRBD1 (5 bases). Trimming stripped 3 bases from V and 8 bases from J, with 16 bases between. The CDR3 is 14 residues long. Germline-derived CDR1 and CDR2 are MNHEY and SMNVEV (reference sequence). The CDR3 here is CASSFLGTGQGYTF. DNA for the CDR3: TGTGCCAGCAGTTTCCTAGGAACAGGCCAGGGCTACACCTTC.

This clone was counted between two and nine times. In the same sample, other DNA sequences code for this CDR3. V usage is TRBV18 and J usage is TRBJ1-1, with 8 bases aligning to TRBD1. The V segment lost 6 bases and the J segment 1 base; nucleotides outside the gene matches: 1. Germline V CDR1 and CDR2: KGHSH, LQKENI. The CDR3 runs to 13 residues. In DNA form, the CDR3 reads TGTGCCAGCTCGACAGGGGAGAACACTGAAGCTTTCTTT. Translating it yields CASSTGENTEAFF.

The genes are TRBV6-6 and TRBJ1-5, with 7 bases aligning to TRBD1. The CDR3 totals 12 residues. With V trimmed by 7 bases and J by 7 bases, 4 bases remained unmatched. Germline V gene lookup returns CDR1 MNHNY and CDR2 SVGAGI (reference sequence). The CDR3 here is CASNQGGQPQHF. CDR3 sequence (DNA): TGTGCCAGCAATCAAGGGGGCCAGCCCCAGCATTTT.

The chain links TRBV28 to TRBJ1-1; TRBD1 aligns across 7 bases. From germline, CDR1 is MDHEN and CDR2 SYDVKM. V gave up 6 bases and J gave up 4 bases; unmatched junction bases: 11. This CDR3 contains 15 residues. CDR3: CASRNGAGGSTEAFF. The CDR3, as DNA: TGTGCCAGCAGAAACGGCGCAGGGGGGAGCACTGAAGCTTTCTTT. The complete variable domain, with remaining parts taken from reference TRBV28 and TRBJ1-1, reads DVKVTQSSRYLVKRTGEKVFLECVQDMDHENMFWYRQDPGLGLRLIYFSYDVKMKEKGDIPEGYSVSREKKERFSLILESASTNQTSMYLCASRNGAGGSTEAFFGQGTRLTVV.

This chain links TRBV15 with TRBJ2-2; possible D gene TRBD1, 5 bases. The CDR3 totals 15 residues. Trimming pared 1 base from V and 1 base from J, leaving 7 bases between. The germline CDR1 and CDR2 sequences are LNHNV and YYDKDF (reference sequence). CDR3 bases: TGTGCCACCAGCAGAGTCAGGGAGAACACCGGGGAGCTGTTTTTT. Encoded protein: CATSRVRENTGELFF. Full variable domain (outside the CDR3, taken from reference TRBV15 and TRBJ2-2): DAMVIQNPRYQVTQFGKPVTLSCSQTLNHNVMYWYQQKSSQAPKLLFHYYDKDFNNEADTPDNFQSRRPNTSFCFLDIRSPGLGDTAMYLCATSRVRENTGELFFGEGSRLTVL.